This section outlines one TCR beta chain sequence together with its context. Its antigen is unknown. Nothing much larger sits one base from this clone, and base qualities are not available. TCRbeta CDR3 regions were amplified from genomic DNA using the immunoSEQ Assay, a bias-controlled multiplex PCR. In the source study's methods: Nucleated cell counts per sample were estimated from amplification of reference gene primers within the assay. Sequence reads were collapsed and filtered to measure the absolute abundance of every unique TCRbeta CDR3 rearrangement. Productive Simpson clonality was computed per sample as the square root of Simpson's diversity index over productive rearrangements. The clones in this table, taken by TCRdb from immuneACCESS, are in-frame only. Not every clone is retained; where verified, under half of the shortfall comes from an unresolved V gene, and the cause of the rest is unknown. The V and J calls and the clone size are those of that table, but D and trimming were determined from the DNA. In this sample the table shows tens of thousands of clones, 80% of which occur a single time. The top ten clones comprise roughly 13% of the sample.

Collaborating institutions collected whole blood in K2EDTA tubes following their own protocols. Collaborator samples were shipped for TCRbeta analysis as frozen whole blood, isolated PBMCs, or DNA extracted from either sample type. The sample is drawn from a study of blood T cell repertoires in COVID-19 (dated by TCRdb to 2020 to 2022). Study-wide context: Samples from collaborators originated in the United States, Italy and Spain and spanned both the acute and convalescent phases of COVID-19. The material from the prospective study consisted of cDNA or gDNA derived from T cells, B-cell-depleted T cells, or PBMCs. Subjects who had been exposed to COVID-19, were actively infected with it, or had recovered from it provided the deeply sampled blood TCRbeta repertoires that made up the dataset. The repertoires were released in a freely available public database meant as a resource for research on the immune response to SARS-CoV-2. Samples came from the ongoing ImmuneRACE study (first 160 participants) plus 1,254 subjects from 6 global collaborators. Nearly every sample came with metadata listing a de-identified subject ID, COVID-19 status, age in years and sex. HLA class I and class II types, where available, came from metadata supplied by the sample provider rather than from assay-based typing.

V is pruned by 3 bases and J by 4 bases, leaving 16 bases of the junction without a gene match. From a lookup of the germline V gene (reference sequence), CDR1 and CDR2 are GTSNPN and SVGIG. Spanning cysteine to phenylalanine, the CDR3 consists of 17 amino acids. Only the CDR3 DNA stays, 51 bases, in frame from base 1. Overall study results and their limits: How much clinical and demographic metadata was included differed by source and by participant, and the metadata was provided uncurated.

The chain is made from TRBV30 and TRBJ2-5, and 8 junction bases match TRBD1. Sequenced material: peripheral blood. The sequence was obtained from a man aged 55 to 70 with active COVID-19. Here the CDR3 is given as CAWSLGAGGVMGETQYF. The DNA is TGTGCCTGGAGCCTGGGGGCAGGGGGCGTGATGGGAGAGACCCAGTACTTC.